Listed below are T cell receptor beta chains from one sample, sequenced in a study of Ad26.COV2.S vaccination and SARS-CoV-2 variants. Profiling relied on immunoSEQ multiplex PCR, and the TCRdb table lists in-frame clones only, not all of them. The sample has roughly 400,000 clones, 90% seen once. The specimen was peripheral blood, collected in a trial of Ad26.COV2.S vaccine versus placebo. These receptors were collected from a person between 18 and 65 years old who received the Ad26.COV2.S COVID-19 vaccine or a placebo. Each CDR3 is given with its conserved first and last residue. Fields, in order: CDR3 protein, CDR3 DNA, V gene, clone size, J gene, D gene. A D gene is named only where the DNA matches it firmly. Clone size appears in some rows only: once, few, many, or a class for an expanded clone.

CDR3 protein: CASSPEGFGYTF
CDR3 DNA: TGTGCCAGCTCACCAGAAGGGTTTGGCTACACCTTC
V gene: TRBV18
clone size: NA
J gene: TRBJ1-2
D gene: NA

CDR3 protein: CASRADRTSYNEQFF
CDR3 DNA: TGTGCCAGTAGAGCCGACAGGACTAGCTACAATGAGCAGTTCTTC
V gene: TRBV19
clone size: NA
J gene: TRBJ2-1
D gene: NA

CDR3 protein: CASSDTSTGELFF
CDR3 DNA: TGTGCCAGCAGTGACACTAGTACCGGGGAGCTGTTTTTT
V gene: TRBV6-4
clone size: NA
J gene: TRBJ2-2
D gene: NA

CDR3 protein: CSASASGRNEQFF
CDR3 DNA: TGCAGTGCTAGTGCTAGCGGGAGGAATGAGCAGTTCTTC
V gene: TRBV20-1
clone size: NA
J gene: TRBJ2-1
D gene: TRBD2

CDR3 protein: CASSGTARRTDTQYF
CDR3 DNA: TGTGCCAGCTCCGGGACAGCGAGACGCACAGATACGCAGTATTTT
V gene: TRBV18
clone size: NA
J gene: TRBJ2-3
D gene: TRBD1

CDR3 protein: CATSRDLAGPYEQYF
CDR3 DNA: TGTGCCACCAGCAGAGATCTAGCGGGACCCTACGAGCAGTACTTC
V gene: TRBV15
clone size: NA
J gene: TRBJ2-7
D gene: TRBD2

CDR3 protein: CASSTQYF
CDR3 DNA: TGTGCCAGCAGTACGCAGTATTTT
V gene: TRBV11-1
clone size: NA
J gene: TRBJ2-3
D gene: NA

CDR3 protein: CASSLGLANTGELFF
CDR3 DNA: TGTGCCAGCAGCCTGGGACTAGCGAACACCGGGGAGCTGTTTTTT
V gene: TRBV11-2
clone size: NA
J gene: TRBJ2-2
D gene: TRBD2

CDR3 protein: CASARGGGTGELFF
CDR3 DNA: TGTGCCAGCGCTCGAGGGGGGGGCACCGGGGAGCTGTTTTTT
V gene: TRBV27
clone size: NA
J gene: TRBJ2-2
D gene: NA

CDR3 protein: CSTRGETPLHF
CDR3 DNA: TGCAGTACGAGAGGGGAAACACCCCTCCACTTT
V gene: TRBV20-1
clone size: NA
J gene: TRBJ1-6
D gene: NA

CDR3 protein: CASSYQGNANTGELFF
CDR3 DNA: TGTGCCAGCAGTTACCAGGGGAACGCGAACACCGGGGAGCTGTTTTTT
V gene: TRBV6-5
clone size: NA
J gene: TRBJ2-2
D gene: NA

CDR3 protein: CSASGGVSPLHF
CDR3 DNA: TGCAGTGCTAGTGGAGGGGTTTCACCCCTCCACTTT
V gene: TRBV20-1
clone size: NA
J gene: TRBJ1-6
D gene: NA

CDR3 protein: CASSLSTTGGRRTEAFF
CDR3 DNA: TGTGCCAGCAGTTTATCAACTACAGGGGGCAGGAGGACTGAAGCTTTCTTT
V gene: TRBV27
clone size: NA
J gene: TRBJ1-1
D gene: TRBD1

CDR3 protein: CASSPSGPRRANYGYTF
CDR3 DNA: TGTGCCAGCAGCCCGTCCGGACCCCGGAGGGCTAACTATGGCTACACCTTC
V gene: TRBV7-2
clone size: NA
J gene: TRBJ1-2
D gene: NA

CDR3 protein: CATTSGTDYNEQFF
CDR3 DNA: TGTGCTACTACCTCGGGGACCGACTACAATGAGCAGTTCTTC
V gene: TRBV19
clone size: NA
J gene: TRBJ2-1
D gene: NA

CDR3 protein: CASSRFTRGGPSTDTQYF
CDR3 DNA: TGTGCCAGCAGCCGCTTCACGCGGGGCGGGCCTAGCACAGATACGCAGTATTTT
V gene: TRBV4-2
clone size: NA
J gene: TRBJ2-3
D gene: NA

CDR3 protein: CATSDSAMPNSPLHF
CDR3 DNA: TGTGCCACCAGTGATTCTGCGATGCCTAATTCACCCCTCCACTTT
V gene: TRBV24-1
clone size: NA
J gene: TRBJ1-6
D gene: NA

CDR3 protein: CATSRTSANTGELFF
CDR3 DNA: TGTGCCACCTCAAGGACTAGCGCGAACACCGGGGAGCTGTTTTTT
V gene: TRBV2
clone size: NA
J gene: TRBJ2-2
D gene: TRBD2

CDR3 protein: CTSSQLKARGPKYNEQFF
CDR3 DNA: TGCACCAGCAGCCAACTTAAGGCACGGGGACCTAAATACAATGAGCAGTTCTTC
V gene: TRBV1
clone size: NA
J gene: TRBJ2-1
D gene: NA

CDR3 protein: CASRSGTSGRKRETQYF
CDR3 DNA: TGTGCCAGCAGATCCGGGACTAGCGGGAGGAAGAGGGAGACCCAGTACTTC
V gene: TRBV5-6
clone size: NA
J gene: TRBJ2-5
D gene: TRBD2

CDR3 protein: CASSSVGGLSTDTQYF
CDR3 DNA: TGTGCCAGCAGCTCAGTGGGGGGCCTAAGCACAGATACGCAGTATTTT
V gene: TRBV28
clone size: NA
J gene: TRBJ2-3
D gene: NA

CDR3 protein: CASSISGLGAETQYF
CDR3 DNA: TGTGCCAGTAGTATTTCAGGGTTGGGAGCGGAGACCCAGTACTTC
V gene: TRBV19
clone size: NA
J gene: TRBJ2-5
D gene: NA

CDR3 protein: CASSLVVRGAYEQYF
CDR3 DNA: TGTGCCAGCAGCTTAGTAGTGCGGGGAGCCTACGAGCAGTACTTC
V gene: TRBV7-2
clone size: NA
J gene: TRBJ2-7
D gene: NA

CDR3 protein: CASSLLGGLTNEKLFF
CDR3 DNA: TGCGCCAGCAGCTTACTGGGGGGACTAACTAATGAAAAACTGTTTTTT
V gene: TRBV5-1
clone size: NA
J gene: TRBJ1-4
D gene: NA

CDR3 protein: CAGSYSGRAKDGELFF
CDR3 DNA: TGTGCCGGGAGTTACTCGGGGAGGGCAAAGGACGGGGAGCTGTTTTTT
V gene: TRBV6-6
clone size: NA
J gene: TRBJ2-2
D gene: TRBD2

CDR3 protein: CASSIQLAGGQKDTDTQYF
CDR3 DNA: TGTGCCAGCAGCATCCAACTAGCGGGAGGGCAGAAAGACACAGATACGCAGTATTTT
V gene: TRBV21-1
clone size: few
J gene: TRBJ2-3
D gene: NA

CDR3 protein: CASSYSGWGYQETQYF
CDR3 DNA: TGTGCCAGCAGTTACTCGGGCTGGGGGTACCAAGAGACCCAGTACTTC
V gene: TRBV6-5
clone size: once
J gene: TRBJ2-5
D gene: NA

CDR3 protein: CASKEGEAYEQYF
CDR3 DNA: TGTGCCAGCAAAGAGGGAGAGGCCTACGAGCAGTACTTC
V gene: TRBV6-5
clone size: NA
J gene: TRBJ2-7
D gene: NA

CDR3 protein: CASSPPTAGEDTQYF
CDR3 DNA: TGTGCCAGCTCACCCCCCACGGCGGGAGAGGATACGCAGTATTTT
V gene: TRBV18
clone size: NA
J gene: TRBJ2-3
D gene: TRBD2

CDR3 protein: CAISETSYEQYF
CDR3 DNA: TGTGCCATCAGTGAAACCTCCTACGAGCAGTACTTC
V gene: TRBV10-3
clone size: few
J gene: TRBJ2-7
D gene: NA

CDR3 protein: CASSSPTSLEAYNEQFF
CDR3 DNA: TGTGCCAGCAGTTCCCCGACTAGTCTAGAGGCCTACAATGAGCAGTTCTTC
V gene: TRBV28
clone size: NA
J gene: TRBJ2-1
D gene: NA

CDR3 protein: CASSQDLRGLAGEETQYF
CDR3 DNA: TGCGCCAGCAGCCAAGATCTACGGGGTCTAGCGGGAGAAGAGACCCAGTACTTC
V gene: TRBV4-1
clone size: NA
J gene: TRBJ2-5
D gene: TRBD2

CDR3 protein: CASSLTRFGKLFF
CDR3 DNA: TGCGCCAGCAGCCTGACAAGGTTTGGAAAACTGTTTTTT
V gene: TRBV5-1
clone size: NA
J gene: TRBJ1-4
D gene: NA

CDR3 protein: CASSLTFEQGANTGELFF
CDR3 DNA: TGTGCCAGCAGCTTAACTTTCGAACAGGGGGCGAACACCGGGGAGCTGTTTTTT
V gene: TRBV7-3
clone size: NA
J gene: TRBJ2-2
D gene: TRBD1

CDR3 protein: CASVGSRDIAGQMTDTQYF
CDR3 DNA: TGTGCCAGCGTCGGGTCAAGGGACATAGCGGGACAAATGACAGATACGCAGTATTTT
V gene: TRBV5-8
clone size: NA
J gene: TRBJ2-3
D gene: TRBD2

CDR3 protein: CASNIGGNYEQYF
CDR3 DNA: TGTGCCAGCAACATTGGTGGGAACTACGAGCAGTACTTC
V gene: TRBV28
clone size: once
J gene: TRBJ2-7
D gene: NA

CDR3 protein: CASSGGLAGVEDEQFF
CDR3 DNA: TGTGCCAGCAGTGGCGGACTAGCGGGAGTTGAAGATGAGCAGTTCTTC
V gene: TRBV2
clone size: NA
J gene: TRBJ2-1
D gene: TRBD2

CDR3 protein: CASSLLAGGYEQYF
CDR3 DNA: TGTGCCAGCTCACTACTAGCGGGAGGTTACGAGCAGTACTTC
V gene: TRBV18
clone size: NA
J gene: TRBJ2-7
D gene: TRBD2

CDR3 protein: CASSRGGVGDNEQFF
CDR3 DNA: TGTGCCAGCAGCAGGGGGGGGGTCGGTGACAATGAGCAGTTCTTC
V gene: TRBV5-4
clone size: NA
J gene: TRBJ2-1
D gene: NA

CDR3 protein: CASSPTSGAGTGELFF
CDR3 DNA: TGTGCCAGCAGCCCGACTAGCGGAGCCGGCACCGGGGAGCTGTTTTTT
V gene: TRBV11-2
clone size: once
J gene: TRBJ2-2
D gene: TRBD2

CDR3 protein: CASSFFAGALREQFF
CDR3 DNA: TGTGCCAGCAGTTTTTTTGCGGGAGCTCTCCGTGAGCAGTTCTTC
V gene: TRBV28
clone size: NA
J gene: TRBJ2-1
D gene: TRBD2

CDR3 protein: CASSSEREADTQYF
CDR3 DNA: TGTGCCAGCAGTTCGGAGCGGGAGGCAGATACGCAGTATTTT
V gene: TRBV27
clone size: NA
J gene: TRBJ2-3
D gene: TRBD2

CDR3 protein: CASSFPDRGREQYF
CDR3 DNA: TGCGCCAGCAGCTTCCCCGATAGGGGACGCGAGCAGTACTTC
V gene: TRBV5-1
clone size: NA
J gene: TRBJ2-7
D gene: NA

CDR3 protein: CASSLWGQVLNQPQHF
CDR3 DNA: TGTGCCAGCAGTTTATGGGGACAGGTACTCAATCAGCCCCAGCATTTT
V gene: TRBV28
clone size: NA
J gene: TRBJ1-5
D gene: TRBD1

CDR3 protein: CATSDRHGSNEKLFF
CDR3 DNA: TGTGCCACCAGTGATCGACACGGGTCTAATGAAAAACTGTTTTTT
V gene: TRBV24-1
clone size: NA
J gene: TRBJ1-4
D gene: NA

CDR3 protein: CASSLVGTSGPQETQYF
CDR3 DNA: TGTGCCAGCAGCTTAGTTGGGACTAGCGGACCCCAAGAGACCCAGTACTTC
V gene: TRBV7-2
clone size: NA
J gene: TRBJ2-5
D gene: TRBD2

CDR3 protein: CAWSTGESGTDTQYF
CDR3 DNA: TGTGCCTGGAGCACGGGCGAGAGTGGCACAGATACGCAGTATTTT
V gene: TRBV30
clone size: NA
J gene: TRBJ2-3
D gene: NA

CDR3 protein: CASSLSETSYNEQFF
CDR3 DNA: TGTGCCAGCAGCTTATCCGAGACAAGCTACAATGAGCAGTTCTTC
V gene: TRBV7-2
clone size: NA
J gene: TRBJ2-1
D gene: NA